There are a few counts of the clone carrying this TCR beta chain. As yet, its antigen is unknown. The data were obtained in a study of T-cell reconstitution after alpha-beta-depleted transplantation in children. The library targeted TCRbeta and was prepared with unique molecular identifiers. TCRdb independently ran MiXCR on the PCR reads; one entry per CDR3 protein. The profile shows over 150,000 distinct CDR3 sequences, 6.6% of them singletons. Germline V gives CDR1 SGHVS, CDR2 FQNEAQ. CDR3 length: 12 amino acids. Overall study results and limits: T-cell counts and diversity were attributed mostly to newly produced T cells one year after transplant.

This chain connects TRBV7-8 to TRBJ2-7; weak D call: TRBD2 (6 bases). Sequencing used PBMCs, obtained before TCRalphabeta/CD19-depleted stem cell transplant. The clonotype comes from a boy aged 2 to 10 with acute lymphoblastic leukemia, due to receive a stem cell transplant. CDR3 bases: TGTGCACGCGGGGCCGGACCGGGGGAGCAGTACTTC. The encoded protein is CARGAGPGEQYF.